These 18 T cell receptor beta chains share one sample of origin, sequenced in a study of spatial heterogeneity in lung cancer. A single record per CDR3 protein comes from TCRdb applying MiXCR to the 5' RACE reads. The sample lists roughly 48,000 distinct CDR3 sequences, approximately 5% occurring once. This sample's time point: sample taken at primary tumor resection. The sequencing here drew on PBMCs, taken at surgery. These receptors were taken from a male donor with early-stage non-small cell lung cancer.

In its sample, this clonotype was seen many times. The rearrangement uses TRBV11-2 and TRBJ2-7; 8 positions agree with TRBD1. V was pared by 5 bases and J by 4 bases, with 16 bases of the junction left unmatched. CDR3 size: 17 residues. Germline V gives CDR1 SGHAT, CDR2 FQNNGV. The CDR3 region has the DNA TGTGCCAGCAGCCCGACAAACTACAGACAGGGGATTTACGAGCAGTACTTC. This encodes CASSPTNYRQGIYEQYF.

This clonotype was detected ten times or more. The chain couples TRBV7-6 to TRBJ1-1, with TRBD1 identical over 7 bases. Germline CDR1 reads SGHVS; CDR2 reads FNYEAQ. Losses at the gene ends were 5 bases for V and 7 bases for J; bases not matched to a gene: 13. This CDR3 is 15 amino acids long. The CDR3 region is CASSPGATGRFEAFF. CDR3 in DNA: TGTGCCAGCAGCCCGGGGGCGACAGGGAGGTTTGAAGCTTTCTTT.

This clonotype was detected many times. The rearrangement uses TRBV7-9 and TRBJ2-1; tentative D call: TRBD2 (5 bases). The CDR3 is made up of 13 amino acids. V was pared by 5 bases and J by 10 bases, with 15 bases between. Per the germline V gene, CDR1 is SEHNR and CDR2 is FQNEAQ (reference sequence). Here the CDR3 reads CASSTSGWEEQFF. The CDR3, as DNA: TGTGCCAGCAGCACTTCCGGATGGGAGGAGCAGTTCTTC.

Ten or more counts support this clonotype. V is TRBV10-3 and J is TRBJ2-1; D unresolved. Trimming pared 2 bases from V and 5 bases from J, leaving 10 bases between. Germline CDR1 and CDR2: ENHRY and SYGVKD. This CDR3 comprises 14 residues. The CDR3 region has the DNA TGTGCCATCAGTGAGGGACGGGCAGACAATGAGCAGTTCTTC. Its translation is CAISEGRADNEQFF.

There are many counts of this clonotype. The chain links TRBV7-2 to TRBJ2-7; D uncertain. The V and J ends lost 5 bases and 4 bases respectively, with 6 bases between them. Germline V lookup: CDR1 SGHTA, CDR2 FQGNSA. This CDR3 has 11 residues. The CDR3 is CASSLYYEQYF. As DNA, the CDR3 is TGTGCCAGCAGCCTCTATTACGAGCAGTACTTC.

The table lists this clonotype with many counts. The genes are TRBV30 and TRBJ2-1; the match to TRBD2 covers 9 bases. J gave up 4 bases and V 3 bases, and 7 bases lay outside the gene matches. Germline CDR1 reads GTSNPN; CDR2 reads SVGIG (reference sequence). The CDR3 contains 15 residues. The CDR3: CAWSPGLAGYNEQFF. In DNA form, the CDR3 reads TGTGCCTGGAGCCCGGGGCTAGCGGGGTACAATGAGCAGTTCTTC.

This clonotype was recorded at least ten times. The chain is built from TRBV5-6 and TRBJ2-7; 13 bases match TRBD2. The CDR3 spans 18 residues. Germline lookup yields CDR1 SGHDT and CDR2 YYEEEE. Trimming took 8 bases from V and 2 from J; bases not matched to a gene: 16. The CDR3 sequence is CASKRTSGSFAQAYEQYF. CDR3 bases: TGTGCCAGTAAAAGGACTAGCGGGAGTTTCGCCCAAGCCTACGAGCAGTACTTC.

This clonotype has ten or more counts. The V call is TRBV10-3, the J call TRBJ1-2; D possibly corresponds to TRBD1 (5 bases). Trimming cost V 2 bases and J 4 bases, with 8 bases left between them. This CDR3 spans 13 amino acids. The germline CDR1 and CDR2 sequences are ENHRY and SYGVKD. Here the CDR3 DNA reads TGTGCCATCAGTGAGGGGGGACCCTATGGCTACACCTTC. Amino acid sequence: CAISEGGPYGYTF.

This clonotype was counted a few times. The V and J genes are TRBV6-5 and TRBJ1-5; D gene unclear. CDR1 MNHEY and CDR2 SVGAGI come from the germline V gene. This CDR3 region has 13 residues. Trimming left V 6 bases short and J 9 bases short, with 15 bases between. The CDR3 loop is CASRPGRSGPQHF. The CDR3 DNA follows: TGTGCCAGCAGACCCGGACGGTCCGGGCCCCAGCATTTT.

This clonotype was counted many times. J is TRBJ1-5 and V is TRBV7-6; D uncertain. Trimming took 3 bases from V and 3 from J, leaving 9 bases between them. This CDR3 is 14 amino acids long. Per the germline V gene, CDR1 is SGHVS and CDR2 is FNYEAQ. CDR3 loop: CASSLGGPNQPQHF. The CDR3 bases are TGTGCCAGCAGCTTGGGAGGGCCCAATCAGCCCCAGCATTTT.

This clonotype was counted ten times or more. This chain joins TRBV27 and TRBJ1-2; D gene ambiguous. Trimming removed 6 bases from V and 1 base from J, with 21 bases in between. The CDR3 covers 17 residues. Germline V CDR1 and CDR2: MNHEY, SMNVEV (reference sequence). The CDR3 DNA reads as TGTGCCAGCAGGCCCAGACCCCTGCCGCGGATTAACTATGGCTACACCTTC. Translation: CASRPRPLPRINYGYTF.

This clonotype was recorded many times. The chain has TRBV5-4 and TRBJ2-5, with 7 bases lining up with TRBD1. The germline CDR1 and CDR2 sequences are SGHNT and YYREEE (reference sequence). J was trimmed by 2 bases and V by 0 bases; bases with no gene match: 7. This CDR3 region has 16 residues. The CDR3 loop reads CASSLDPGQPQETQYF. CDR3 nucleotide sequence: TGTGCCAGCAGCTTGGATCCGGGACAGCCGCAAGAGACCCAGTACTTC.

This clonotype has a count of ten or more. The V gene is TRBV29-1, the J gene TRBJ2-5; perhaps TRBD1 as D (5 bases). This CDR3 is 14 amino acids long. Germline CDR1 SQVTM, CDR2 ANQGSEA. The V gene lost 6 bases and the J gene lost 4 bases, with 18 bases spanning the gap. This CDR3 is CSVSAEGHGETQYF. The CDR3 region has the DNA TGCAGCGTCTCCGCGGAAGGACATGGAGAGACCCAGTACTTC.

This clonotype was seen only a few times. The chain combines TRBV6-1 with TRBJ2-2; the match to TRBD2 covers 7 bases. The trim removed 6 bases at V and 1 base at J, leaving 2 bases unmatched. The CDR3 contains 14 residues. Germline values: CDR1 MNHNS, CDR2 SASEGT. The CDR3 DNA is TGTGCCAGCAGGACTAGCTGGAACACCGGGGAGCTGTTTTTT. It yields the protein CASRTSWNTGELFF.

This clonotype was seen at least ten times. The J gene is TRBJ2-1, the V gene TRBV12-3 or TRBV12-4; D ambiguous. The V end was cut by 6 bases, the J end by 4 bases, with 16 bases between. The CDR3 totals 15 residues. For the CDR3, the DNA is TGTGCCAGCAGCAGTGCGGAGAGAGTGTACAATGAGCAGTTCTTC. Protein sequence: CASSSAERVYNEQFF.

This clonotype has a count of ten or more. This rearrangement joins TRBV27 to TRBJ2-7; D call uncertain. The V end was cut by 4 bases, the J end by 5 bases, with 9 bases between. CDR3 length: 12 residues. Germline V gene data show CDR1 as MNHEY and CDR2 as SMNVEV (reference sequence). In nucleotides, the CDR3 is TGTGCCAGCAGTTCCGAATACAACGAGCAGTACTTC. This translates into CASSSEYNEQYF.

This clonotype was seen repeatedly, ten times or more. The chain is built from TRBV12-3 or TRBV12-4 and TRBJ2-1, with 12 bases matching TRBD2. V dropped 2 bases and J dropped 5; count of bases not matched to a gene: 10. The CDR3 is 18 residues long. As DNA, the CDR3 is TGTGCCAGCAGTTTACTGGGAGCTAGCGGGAGGGCGGACAATGAGCAGTTCTTC. It encodes CASSLLGASGRADNEQFF.

This clonotype was counted ten times or more. The chain links TRBV12-3 or TRBV12-4 to TRBJ2-5; D is ambiguous. The V end was cut by 3 bases, the J end by 5 bases, with 10 bases between. The CDR3 is 13 amino acids. CDR3: CASSFLRLETQYF. The CDR3 region has the DNA TGTGCCAGCAGTTTCCTGCGGCTGGAGACCCAGTACTTC.